The present TCR beta chain was sequenced within a study of T cell responses to AZD1222 COVID-19 vaccine. Study outcomes and limitations: The study identified only six AZD1222 recipients as seropositive at baseline.

Repertoires were generated with immunoSEQ multiplex PCR, while TCRdb's copy carries only in-frame clones and drops some. The sample has about 78,000 clones; around 90% are singletons. The V end was cut by 3 bases, the J end by 5 bases, with 8 bases between. CDR3 length: 14 residues. CDR1 and CDR2 (germline): KGHSH, LQKENI. Concerning this clone itself: The antigen is not known.

The source was peripheral blood, collected on day 0 of AZD1222 vaccination. This TCR was recovered from an adult in good health. This chain joins TRBV18 and TRBJ1-6, with D maybe TRBD1 (5 bases). CDR3 in DNA: TGTGCCAGCTCACCGACAGACGATAATTCACCCCTCCACTTT. Protein: CASSPTDDNSPLHF.